Listed below are T cell receptor beta chains from one sample, sequenced in a study of molecular identifiers for immune sequencing clone quantification. TCRdb re-derived calls from the PCR reads in MiXCR, one entry per CDR3 protein. The sample holds about 100,000 distinct CDR3 sequences, around 33% seen once. Input material: naive CD8+ T cells from blood, with Jurkat cell RNA spiked in. All receptors derive from a human donor in good health. Some libraries in this study had Jurkat cell RNA spiked in. Each CDR3 is given with its conserved first and last residue.

V gene: TRBV12-3/TRBV12-4
CDR3 protein: CASSFGTMDSNYGYAF

V gene: TRBV7-9
CDR3 protein: CASSSDRARPLRDEQFF

V gene: TRBV12-3/TRBV12-4
CDR3 protein: CASTGTRSGVSSYEQYF

V gene: TRBV28
CDR3 protein: CASTTTAQLYNEQFF

V gene: TRBV28
CDR3 protein: CASSFPGREYEQFF

V gene: TRBV29-1
CDR3 protein: CSVMGDSNQPQHF

V gene: TRBV6-2/TRBV6-3
CDR3 protein: CASSYRGIEAFF

V gene: TRBV7-6
CDR3 protein: CASSLGANTGELFF

V gene: TRBV4-2
CDR3 protein: CASSQAYTIYF

V gene: TRBV7-2
CDR3 protein: CASSQNGGHAKNIQYF

V gene: TRBV29-1
CDR3 protein: CSVEVGQGGEKLFF

V gene: TRBV7-8
CDR3 protein: CASSLGTDEQYF

V gene: TRBV23-1
CDR3 protein: CASSQELPFSNQPQHF

V gene: TRBV7-9
CDR3 protein: CASSLTNQETQYF

V gene: TRBV10-3
CDR3 protein: CAISGTSGSADTQNF

V gene: TRBV10-1
CDR3 protein: CASSGSEDTEAFF

V gene: TRBV12-3/TRBV12-4
CDR3 protein: CASTLGLRGAYNEQFF

V gene: TRBV10-3
CDR3 protein: CAISEPMTVPDTQYF

V gene: TRBV19
CDR3 protein: CASTNFADGLYEQYF

V gene: TRBV28
CDR3 protein: CASRFPGLINQPQHF

V gene: TRBV27
CDR3 protein: CASRPGLNNSPLHF

V gene: TRBV28
CDR3 protein: CASSPTGVGEQYF

V gene: TRBV19
CDR3 protein: CASIGFDSTDTQYF

V gene: TRBV5-6
CDR3 protein: CASSLTDEDTQYF

V gene: TRBV7-9
CDR3 protein: CASSPSAGPQYNEQSF

V gene: TRBV20-1
CDR3 protein: CSARGRREIGFYTDTQYF

V gene: TRBV28
CDR3 protein: CATGGADSNQPQHF

V gene: TRBV6-5
CDR3 protein: CASNVRAGGELFF

V gene: TRBV28
CDR3 protein: CASSFLSSYEQYF

V gene: TRBV7-9
CDR3 protein: CASSSHSEASGRELFF

V gene: TRBV25-1
CDR3 protein: CASSRFDEQYF

V gene: TRBV6-2/TRBV6-3
CDR3 protein: CASSYGRGDTQYF

V gene: TRBV9
CDR3 protein: CASSVEGRGGGFDTQYF

V gene: TRBV5-4
CDR3 protein: CASSTEGQKNTGELFF